These 22 T cell receptor beta chains were sequenced from one sample in a study of vaccination and CD4 T cells after COVID-19 (dated by TCRdb to 2022 to 2024). The treatment or condition label corresponds to: 10-day PBMC culture with coronavirus spike peptide pools or control peptides (ViraFEST assay). Antigens for these TCRs are unknown. The library was produced with PCR. Sequencing took place on an Illumina iSeq 100. At the Johns Hopkins FTIC core, DNA from the cultured CD4+ T cells underwent TCR sequencing with the Oncomine TCR Beta short-read assay. TCRdb trimmed the raw reads at Q25, called clones with MiXCR and kept productive beta chains. Here each entry gathers all rows of one CDR3 protein and keeps the most common genes and DNA. Within this sample are over 8,500 distinct CDR3 sequences, with 65% to 70% of them counted one time only. The biggest ten clones account for 9% of the sample. The specimen comprised CD4+ T cells from blood, cultured in vitro, sampled before SARS-CoV-2 vaccination. These receptors originate from a human donor who had recovered from COVID-19.

V is TRBV20-1 and J is TRBJ2-7, with a possible D match to TRBD2 (6 bases). Trimming stripped 5 bases from V and 1 base from J, with 27 bases between. The CDR3 covers 18 residues. In germline, CDR1 is DFQATT, CDR2 SNEGSKA (reference sequence). The CDR3 nucleotides are TGCAGTGCTGGAGTCGGGGGAGCAAGGTTTTGGAGGTCCTACGAGCAGTACTTC. Its protein product is CSAGVGGARFWRSYEQYF.

The chain couples TRBV19 to TRBJ2-3, with D perhaps TRBD2 (5 bases). Germline V gives CDR1 LNHDA, CDR2 SQIVND (reference sequence). The V and J ends lost 8 bases and 6 bases respectively, with 9 bases between them. The CDR3 contains 11 residues. The CDR3 here is CASGETDTQYF. The CDR3 DNA follows: TGTGCCAGTGGGGAGACGGATACGCAGTATTTT.

The V call is TRBV6-2 or TRBV6-3, the J call TRBJ2-1, with 12 bases matching TRBD2. Germline values: CDR1 MNHEY, CDR2 SVGEGT. V shed 0 bases and J 1 base; nucleotides not matched to a gene: 7. The CDR3 is 19 amino acids. CDR3 nucleotides: TGTGCCAGCAGTTACTCGCCTAGCGGGAGGGGGAAGTCCTACAATGAGCAGTTCTTC. This translates into CASSYSPSGRGKSYNEQFF.

CDR3 loop: CASSKAGVDGYTF. The CDR3 nucleotides read TGTGCCAGCTCAAAAGCGGGGGTGGACGGCTACACCTTC. The V call is TRBV18, the J call TRBJ1-2; D might be TRBD1 (5 bases). The CDR3 runs to 13 residues. CDR1 and CDR2 (germline): KGHSH, LQKENI. V lost 5 bases and J 8 bases, leaving 15 bases between the germline ends.

In its sample, this clonotype was seen once. The chain employs TRBV12-3 or TRBV12-4 and TRBJ2-5; D not resolved. There are 14 residues in the CDR3. Deletions cut 4 bases from V and 1 base from J, with 10 bases between. Here the CDR3 reads CASSSEFIQETQYF. In DNA, the CDR3 is TGTGCCAGCAGTTCGGAGTTTATCCAAGAGACCCAGTACTTC.

The V gene is TRBV10-3, the J gene TRBJ2-7, with 9 nucleotides matching TRBD1. Germline assignment: CDR1 ENHRY and CDR2 SYGVKD. The CDR3 extends over 16 amino acids. V trimming: 3 bases; J trimming: 2 bases; junction bases outside the gene matches: 8. CDR3 nucleotides: TGTGCCATCAGTGACACCCCCGGGACAGGGACCTACGAGCAGTACTTC. This gives the protein CAISDTPGTGTYEQYF.

The V gene is TRBV20-1, the J gene TRBJ2-7; the match to TRBD1 covers 10 bases. The CDR3 has 14 amino acids. Germline CDR1 and CDR2: DFQATT and SNEGSKA (reference sequence). CDR3 sequence: CSSDAGQGTSEQYF. CDR3 DNA sequence: TGCAGCTCGGACGCGGGACAGGGGACCAGCGAGCAGTACTTC.

There are a few counts of this clonotype. V gene TRBV2 combines with J gene TRBJ1-5, with 8 bases aligning to TRBD1. This CDR3 has 14 amino acids. Trimming removed 8 bases from V and 7 bases from J; junction bases left unmatched: 10. Germline V gives CDR1 SNHLY, CDR2 FYNNEI. The DNA for the CDR3 is TGTGCCAGCGGACAGGGTCGACCAGGCCAGCCCCAGCATTTT. Its translation: CASGQGRPGQPQHF.

The genes are TRBV6-5 and TRBJ2-7; D is possibly TRBD2 (7 bases). Germline-derived CDR1 and CDR2 are MNHEY and SVGAGI. V lost 4 bases, J lost 0 bases, and 16 bases lay in between. The length of the CDR3 is 16 residues. CDR3 in DNA: TGTGCCAGCAGTTTGGCGGGGGCCACTGGCTCCTACGAGCAGTACTTC. Translated, it gives CASSLAGATGSYEQYF.

This clonotype showed up just once. This chain connects TRBV14 to TRBJ1-2, with D tentatively TRBD1 (5 bases). Germline V gene data show CDR1 as SGHDN and CDR2 as FVKESK. The CDR3 runs 14 residues. Trimming pared 0 bases from V and 8 bases from J, leaving 13 bases between. The DNA for the CDR3 is TGTGCCAGCAGCCAAGATCGGGACCCCGGGGGCTACACCTTC. Its protein product is CASSQDRDPGGYTF. Using reference TRBV14 and TRBJ1-2 for the parts outside the CDR3, the full variable domain is EAGVTQFPSHSVIEKGQTVTLRCDPISGHDNLYWYRRVMGKEIKFLLHFVKESKQDESGMPNNRFLAERTGGTYSTLKVQPAELEDSGVYFCASSQDRDPGGYTFGSGTRLTVV.

This clonotype was detected a few times. This chain connects TRBV6-5 to TRBJ1-2; unclear D gene. This CDR3 is 14 amino acids long. The V end was cut by 0 bases, the J end by 0 bases, with 5 bases between. From germline, CDR1 is MNHEY and CDR2 SVGAGI. The CDR3 DNA follows: TGTGCCAGCAGTTACTCACCGTCTAACTATGGCTACACCTTC. Its protein is CASSYSPSNYGYTF.

This clonotype was recorded a few times. V usage is TRBV7-2 and J usage is TRBJ2-5, with 7 bases lining up with TRBD1. CDR1 SGHTA and CDR2 FQGNSA come from the germline V gene. Unmatched junction bases numbered 1, after V lost 4 bases and J lost 2 bases. The CDR3 is 13 residues long. The DNA of the CDR3 is TGTGCCAGCAGCTGGGACAGACAAGAGACCCAGTACTTC. Translating it yields CASSWDRQETQYF.

In this sample, this clonotype turned up once. At one end the junction does not follow the germline gene, possibly because of a read error. V is TRBV18 and J is TRBJ2-7, with 7 positions matching TRBD1. This CDR3 has 11 amino acids. Germline CDR1 reads KGHSH; CDR2 reads LQKENI. CDR3 DNA sequence: TGTGCCAGCTCGGCCGGGACAGTCCCAGACTTC. Encoded protein: CASSAGTVPDF.

This clonotype appeared a single time. V is TRBV7-2 and J is TRBJ2-3; D possibly corresponds to TRBD2 (5 bases). CDR3 length equals 12 residues. Germline CDR1 is SGHTA and CDR2 is FQGNSA. The V end was cut by 6 bases, the J end by 5 bases, with 9 bases between. The chain's CDR3 is CASRAAEDTQYF. The DNA of the CDR3 is TGTGCCAGCAGAGCGGCAGAAGATACGCAGTATTTT. The full variable domain, rest sourced from reference TRBV7-2 and TRBJ2-3, is GAGVSQSPSNKVTEKGKDVELRCDPISGHTALYWYRQSLGQGLEFLIYFQGNSAPDKSGLPSDRFSAERTGGSVSTLTIQRTQQEDSAVYLCASRAAEDTQYFGPGTRLTVL.

The V gene is TRBV30, the J gene TRBJ1-2; possible D gene TRBD1, 5 bases. Trimming stripped 4 bases from V and 8 bases from J, with 14 bases between. The CDR3 extends over 12 amino acids. Per the germline V gene, CDR1 is GTSNPN and CDR2 is SVGIG (reference sequence). The CDR3 loop reads CAWKGTASGYTF. CDR3 DNA sequence: TGTGCCTGGAAAGGGACGGCGAGCGGCTACACCTTC.

This clonotype was picked up one time. This rearrangement joins TRBV20-1 to TRBJ2-2; 12 bases agree with TRBD2. Germline-derived CDR1 and CDR2 are DFQATT and SNEGSKA (reference sequence). V gave up 6 bases and J gave up 6 bases; unmatched junction bases: 11. The CDR3 is made up of 16 amino acids. The CDR3 DNA reads as TGCAGTGCCACAAGACTAGCGGGAGTTGGGGCCGGGGAGCTGTTTTTT. Translating it yields CSATRLAGVGAGELFF.

This clonotype is categorized as large (0.1 to 1%). This chain joins TRBV30 and TRBJ2-3; D remains unclear. V was shortened by 8 bases and J by 1 base, with 4 bases between the two germline ends. The CDR3 is 10 residues long. Germline V CDR1 and CDR2: GTSNPN, SVGIG (reference sequence). In DNA form, the CDR3 reads TGTGCCCTGGGCACAGATACGCAGTATTTT. It encodes CALGTDTQYF.

This rearrangement joins TRBV6-2 or TRBV6-3 to TRBJ1-5; D may be TRBD1 (6 bases). V was shortened by 8 bases and J by 4 bases, with 12 bases between the two germline ends. CDR3 length: 13 amino acids. Germline CDR1 MNHEY, CDR2 SVGEGT. The CDR3: CASWDIGNQPQHF. CDR3 nucleotides: TGTGCCAGCTGGGACATAGGGAATCAGCCCCAGCATTTT.

V and J are TRBV15 and TRBJ1-5; tentatively, D is TRBD1 (5 bases). The ends were cut back, 0 bases at V and 6 bases at J, with 12 bases in the middle. CDR1 is LNHNV and CDR2 is YYDKDF in the germline V gene (reference sequence). CDR3 length: 15 amino acids. CDR3 coding DNA: TGTGCCACCAGCAGAGATGGGCAGGGTCTTCAGCCCCAGCATTTT. Amino acids: CATSRDGQGLQPQHF. Complete variable domain (other parts from reference TRBV15 and TRBJ1-5): DAMVIQNPRYQVTQFGKPVTLSCSQTLNHNVMYWYQQKSSQAPKLLFHYYDKDFNNEADTPDNFQSRRPNTSFCFLDIRSPGLGDTAMYLCATSRDGQGLQPQHFGDGTRLSIL.

The chain is built from TRBV6-4 and TRBJ2-2; 8 positions agree with TRBD1. The germline V gene encodes CDR1 MRHNA and CDR2 SNTAGT. This CDR3 region has 15 residues. The junction had 2 bases not matched to a gene; V was cut back by 3 bases and J by 2 bases. CDR3 bases: TGTGCCAGCAGTGAAGGACAGGGAAACACCGGGGAGCTGTTTTTT. Protein sequence: CASSEGQGNTGELFF.

CDR3 bases: TGTGCCACCAGTGACCCTCGCGGGGCGGACGAGCAGTACTTC. It is translated as CATSDPRGADEQYF. The chain uses TRBV24-1 and TRBJ2-7; TRBD2 might be the D (6 bases). V lost 4 bases and J 5 bases, leaving 14 bases between the germline ends. CDR1 and CDR2 from the germline V gene are KGHDR and SFDVKD. The CDR3 covers 14 residues.

This clonotype was found once. The J gene is TRBJ1-2, the V gene TRBV6-1; tentatively, D is TRBD1 (6 bases). This CDR3 has 15 amino acids. The V and J ends lost 6 bases and 4 bases respectively, with 18 bases between them. Germline V gene lookup returns CDR1 MNHNS and CDR2 SASEGT. CDR3: CASRADRLLSYGYTF. The CDR3 DNA sequence: TGTGCCAGCAGGGCGGACAGACTCTTGAGCTATGGCTACACCTTC.